The clone carrying this TCR beta chain was seen once. Trimming removed 5 bases at V and 7 bases at J, with 18 bases between. Germline V gene sequence: CDR1 SGHDN, CDR2 FVKESK. CDR3 size: 15 residues. These data come from a study of blood T cells in healthy people across ages. The study isolated at least 6 million PBMCs from each sample. The second PCR ran roughly 6 to 11 cycles with a sample-barcoded 5' primer and J-beta primers. MiXCR was run by TCRdb on the 5' RACE reads, yielding one entry per CDR3 protein. Of around 2 million distinct CDR3 sequences listed, roughly 43% are singletons. Sequenced: blood. This chain connects TRBV14 to TRBJ2-1, with D maybe TRBD2 (6 bases). The TCR originated in a human donor in good health. The CDR3 DNA sequence: TGTGCCAGCAGCTTCAGAACTAGCTACTATAATGAGCAGTTCTTC. Protein sequence: CASSFRTSYYNEQFF.